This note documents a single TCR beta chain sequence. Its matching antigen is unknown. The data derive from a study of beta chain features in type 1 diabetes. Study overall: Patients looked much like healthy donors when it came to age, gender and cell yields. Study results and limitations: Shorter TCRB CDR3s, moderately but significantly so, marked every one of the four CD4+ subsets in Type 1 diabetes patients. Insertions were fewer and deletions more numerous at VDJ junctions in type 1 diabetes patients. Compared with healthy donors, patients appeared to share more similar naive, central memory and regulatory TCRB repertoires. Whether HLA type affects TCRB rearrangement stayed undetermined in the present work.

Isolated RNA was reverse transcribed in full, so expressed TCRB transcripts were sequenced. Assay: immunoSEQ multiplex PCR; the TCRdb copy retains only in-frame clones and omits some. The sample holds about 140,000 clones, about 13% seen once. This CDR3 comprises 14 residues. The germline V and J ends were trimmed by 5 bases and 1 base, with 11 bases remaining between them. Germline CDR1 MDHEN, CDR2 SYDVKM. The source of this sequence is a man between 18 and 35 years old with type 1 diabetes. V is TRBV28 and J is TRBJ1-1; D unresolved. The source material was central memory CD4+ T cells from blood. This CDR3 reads CASSRKAGNTEAFF. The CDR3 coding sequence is TGTGCCAGCAGTCGAAAGGCGGGGAACACTGAAGCTTTCTTT. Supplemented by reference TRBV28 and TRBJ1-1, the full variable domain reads DVKVTQSSRYLVKRTGEKVFLECVQDMDHENMFWYRQDPGLGLRLIYFSYDVKMKEKGDIPEGYSVSREKKERFSLILESASTNQTSMYLCASSRKAGNTEAFFGQGTRLTVV.